One sample yielded the 24 T cell receptor beta chains listed below, sequenced in a study of HIV-infected children after antiretroviral therapy interruption (dated by TCRdb to about 2019). This specimen's treatment or condition label, per the study, means: PENTA 11 planned treatment interruption arm or continuous ART arm. Library prep was done by 3' RACE. The listed sequencing device is Illumina MiSeq. TCR libraries were constructed from RNA with a 3' RACE protocol that used unique molecular identifiers to correct for PCR amplification bias. Using fastp at Q25 and MiXCR, TCRdb reprocessed the public reads and kept productive beta chains. Identical CDR3 proteins give one entry, which carries the most common genes and DNA. Here the sample has approximately 95,000 distinct CDR3 sequences; 6% to 8.5% occur a single time. Jointly, the top ten make up 1% to 1.3% of the sample. The input for sequencing was CD45RA+ CD4+ T cells from PBMCs, pooled from several time points, taken from a donor given antiretroviral therapy, either interrupted or continuous. Explained via the paper, the cell subset or site label denotes: naive CD4+ CD45RA+ CD45RO- T cells. The receptor set was obtained from a pool of human donors with HIV.

This sequence joins TRBV7-3 and TRBJ2-3; possibly TRBD1 or TRBD2 for D (6 bases each). This CDR3 spans 17 amino acids. The V and J ends lost 5 bases and 0 bases respectively, with 18 bases between them. CDR1 SGHTA and CDR2 FQGTGA come from the germline V gene. CDR3 protein: CASSPKGGGTSTDTQYF. The DNA of the CDR3 is TGTGCCAGCAGCCCTAAAGGAGGGGGGACTAGCACAGATACGCAGTATTTT.

This clonotype occurred many times. The germline gene is not matched at one end of the junction; a read error may be the cause. CDR3 residues: CSVEALDVMKSNF. Here the CDR3 DNA reads TGCAGCGTTGAAGCCCTGGACGTGATGAAATCGAATTTT. The chain has TRBV29-1 and TRBJ2-3; D gene ambiguous. From germline, CDR1 is SQVTM and CDR2 ANQGSEA. The CDR3 contains 13 residues.

This rearrangement joins TRBV5-1 to TRBJ2-4; 7 positions match TRBD1. The junction had 9 bases not matched to a gene; V was cut back by 4 bases and J by 5 bases. CDR1 SGHRS and CDR2 YFSETQ come from the germline V gene. The CDR3 loop spans 15 amino acids. The DNA for the CDR3 is TGCGCCAGCAGCAACCTAGACAGGGCGCAAAACATTCAGTACTTC. It specifies CASSNLDRAQNIQYF.

This clonotype was counted many times. This chain links TRBV28 with TRBJ2-7; no firm D call. CDR3 size: 14 residues. V lost 5 bases and J 6 bases, leaving 17 bases between the germline ends. CDR1 is MDHEN, CDR2 SYDVKM, per germline. CDR3 bases: TGTGCCAGCAGTCCCCGGTTTAGGGATGGCGAGCAGTACTTC. It yields the protein CASSPRFRDGEQYF.

Many counts were recorded for this clonotype. The chain combines TRBV12-5 with TRBJ2-6; D ambiguous. Germline lookup yields CDR1 LGHNT and CDR2 FRNRAP. The CDR3 spans 13 residues. Trimming took 3 bases from V and 1 from J, leaving 1 base between them. CDR3 DNA: TGTGCTAGTGGTTTATCTGGGGCCAACGTCCTGACTTTC. Translation gives CASGLSGANVLTF.

Many counts were recorded for this clonotype. This chain joins TRBV12-3 or TRBV12-4 and TRBJ2-1; D gene ambiguous. V dropped 5 bases and J dropped 0 bases, with 17 bases sitting between them. The CDR3 contains 17 residues. The CDR3 region has the DNA TGTGCCAGCAGTCCCCCAAAGGCGGTAGTCTCCTACAATGAGCAGTTCTTC. Its translation is CASSPPKAVVSYNEQFF.

This clonotype was seen more than once but under ten times. This chain uses TRBV3-1 with TRBJ2-2; D is unclear. Trimming shortened V by 2 bases and J by 6 bases, and 7 bases separated the two germline ends. The CDR3 extends over 13 amino acids. The germline V gene has CDR1 LGHDT and CDR2 YNNKEL (reference sequence). The CDR3: CASSQIGSGELFF. CDR3 DNA: TGTGCCAGCAGCCAAATAGGTTCCGGGGAGCTGTTTTTT.

The chain couples TRBV18 to TRBJ1-3; no definite D call. The CDR3 runs to 14 residues. Germline CDR1 is KGHSH and CDR2 is LQKENI. Trimming left V 6 bases short and J 16 bases short, with 25 bases between. The CDR3 loop reads CASSLRNSGNTLYF. CDR3 DNA: TGTGCCAGCTCTCTCAGAAATTCTGGAAATACGCTCTATTTT. Filled out from reference TRBV18 and TRBJ1-3, the complete variable domain reads NAGVMQNPRHLVRRRGQEARLRCSPMKGHSHVYWYRQLPEEGLKFMVYLQKENIIDESGMPKERFSAEFPKEGPSILRIQQVVRGDSAAYFCASSLRNSGNTLYFGEGSWLTVV.

The table lists this clonotype with many counts. The chain employs TRBV10-3 and TRBJ2-7; D perhaps matches TRBD2 (7 bases). CDR1 ENHRY and CDR2 SYGVKD come from the germline V gene. V was pared by 7 bases and J by 4 bases, with 11 bases between. The CDR3 runs 12 residues. As DNA, the CDR3 is TGTGCCATCAACGAGGGGGGGTACGAGCAGTACTTC. This sequence encodes CAINEGGYEQYF.

The chain recombines TRBV6-6 with TRBJ2-3; possible D gene TRBD2, 7 bases. Trimming pared 2 bases from V and 1 base from J, leaving 10 bases between. Germline-derived CDR1 and CDR2 are MNHNY and SVGAGI (reference sequence). The CDR3 has 15 residues. The CDR3 protein is CASSYGGGGTDTQYF. The DNA of the CDR3 is TGTGCCAGCAGTTACGGGGGGGGCGGCACAGATACGCAGTATTTT.

This clonotype occurred many times. This chain connects TRBV7-2 to TRBJ1-1; TRBD1 agrees at 7 bases. CDR1 is SGHTA and CDR2 is FQGNSA in the germline V gene. This CDR3 is built from 16 residues. J was trimmed by 4 bases and V by 5 bases; bases with no gene match: 13. Here the CDR3 reads CASSQIAKNRGTEAFF. The CDR3 DNA sequence: TGTGCCAGCAGCCAGATAGCCAAAAACAGGGGCACTGAAGCTTTCTTT.

This clonotype was seen repeatedly, ten times or more. CDR3 sequence: CASSYSVDTEAFF. Here the CDR3 DNA reads TGTGCCAGCAGTTATTCAGTAGACACTGAAGCTTTCTTT. The chain is built from TRBV6-6 and TRBJ1-1; D uncertain. Deletions cut 3 bases from V and 3 bases from J, with 8 bases between. The CDR3 sequence is 13 residues long. The germline gives CDR1 MNHNY, CDR2 SVGAGI (reference sequence).

The chain joins TRBV20-1 to TRBJ2-7; D is uncertain. V shed 0 bases and J shed 1 base, with 13 bases lying between them. CDR1 and CDR2 (germline): DFQATT, SNEGSKA (reference sequence). The CDR3 has 15 amino acids. CDR3 in amino acids: CSARDRAGRSYEQYF. CDR3 sequence (DNA): TGCAGTGCTAGAGATCGAGCAGGACGTTCCTACGAGCAGTACTTC.

This clonotype has ten or more counts. This rearrangement joins TRBV11-3 to TRBJ2-7, with D possibly matching TRBD2 (5 bases). Germline V gene lookup returns CDR1 SGHNT and CDR2 YENEEA. The CDR3 consists of 15 residues. V lost 1 base, J lost 6 bases, and 16 bases lay in between. The CDR3 protein is CASSLGPPRLAEQYF. CDR3 DNA: TGTGCCAGCAGCTTAGGTCCGCCCCGCCTAGCCGAGCAGTACTTC.

This clonotype has at least ten counts. The chain combines TRBV7-2 with TRBJ2-1; TRBD1 agrees at 11 bases. Germline CDR1 and CDR2: SGHTA and FQGNSA. The CDR3 totals 17 residues. Unmatched junction bases numbered 8, after V lost 4 bases and J lost 3 bases. The DNA for the CDR3 is TGTGCCAGCAGCTCCGGACAGGGGGCGGGTTTCTACAATGAGCAGTTCTTC. It specifies CASSSGQGAGFYNEQFF.

The genes are TRBV5-4 and TRBJ2-2; D call uncertain. The germline CDR1 and CDR2 sequences are SGHNT and YYREEE (reference sequence). This CDR3 is 16 amino acids long. V was clipped by 4 bases and J by 7 bases, with 20 bases between them. The CDR3 DNA follows: TGTGCCAGCAGCCCACCGGGCCAGAAAACGGGCGGGGAGCTGTTTTTT. It yields the protein CASSPPGQKTGGELFF.

This clonotype was counted a few times. The chain couples TRBV18 to TRBJ2-5; D not certain. Germline V gene sequence: CDR1 KGHSH, CDR2 LQKENI. Trimming left V 0 bases short and J 14 bases short, with 19 bases between. The CDR3 extends over 14 amino acids. The CDR3 is CASSPPTFVNQIYF. CDR3 nucleotides: TGTGCCAGCTCACCACCTACGTTTGTTAACCAAATCTACTTC.

This clonotype was observed many times. The J gene is TRBJ2-1, the V gene TRBV5-1; no firm D call. Trimming shortened V by 3 bases and J by 0 bases, and 10 bases separated the two germline ends. CDR1 is SGHRS and CDR2 is YFSETQ in the germline V gene. The CDR3 loop spans 15 amino acids. CDR3 region: CASSYHMSSYNEQFF. The CDR3 DNA sequence: TGCGCCAGCAGCTACCACATGAGCTCCTACAATGAGCAGTTCTTC.

The table lists this clonotype with many counts. The chain uses TRBV19 and TRBJ2-7; 7 bases agree with TRBD1. Germline V lookup: CDR1 LNHDA, CDR2 SQIVND (reference sequence). Trimming at V came to 2 bases and at J to 4 bases, leaving 5 bases not matched to a gene. The CDR3 length is 14 residues. CDR3: CASSIRGPQYEQYF. CDR3 sequence (DNA): TGTGCCAGTAGTATAAGGGGGCCACAATACGAGCAGTACTTC.

This clonotype was counted a few times. The chain joins TRBV5-1 to TRBJ1-1; maybe TRBD1 (6 bases). The germline V gene encodes CDR1 SGHRS and CDR2 YFSETQ. The CDR3 runs to 15 residues. Trimming took off 4 bases at V and 5 bases at J, with 18 bases between the two ends. This chain's CDR3 is CASSGRGGGGTEAFF. CDR3 nucleotide sequence: TGCGCCAGCAGCGGGCGAGGGGGAGGAGGAACTGAAGCTTTCTTT.

The sample holds many counts of this clonotype. The chain has TRBV15 and TRBJ2-2; possibly TRBD2 for D (5 bases). V was trimmed by 3 bases and J by 5 bases, leaving 10 bases between them. CDR1 and CDR2 (germline): LNHNV, YYDKDF (reference sequence). The CDR3 contains 14 residues. DNA of the CDR3: TGTGCCACCAGCAGCTTTGGGAGAACCGGGGAGCTGTTTTTT. Amino acids: CATSSFGRTGELFF.

This clonotype came up many times. The V and J genes are TRBV14 and TRBJ1-1; no clear D gene. The CDR3 consists of 15 residues. Germline CDR1 is SGHDN and CDR2 is FVKESK. Trimming cost V 1 base and J 1 base, with 10 bases left between them. The DNA of the CDR3 is TGTGCCAGCAGCCAAGTCGGACGGCCGAACACTGAAGCTTTCTTT. Its protein is CASSQVGRPNTEAFF.

This clonotype was recorded many times. CDR3 DNA: TGTGCCAGCACTGATACCCGGGACCGGAGCAATCAGCCCCAGCATTTT. It is translated as CASTDTRDRSNQPQHF. The chain couples TRBV12-3 or TRBV12-4 to TRBJ1-5; D perhaps matches TRBD1 (5 bases). This CDR3 comprises 16 residues. Trimming pared 7 bases from V and 1 base from J, leaving 17 bases between.

Ten or more counts support this clonotype. The rearrangement links TRBV15 to TRBJ2-5; D is perhaps TRBD2 (5 bases). V lost 0 bases and J lost 9, with 17 bases in between. The CDR3 consists of 15 residues. Germline CDR1 reads LNHNV; CDR2 reads YYDKDF (reference sequence). CDR3 coding DNA: TGTGCCACCAGCAGAGACCGAAGCCCGGCGGAGGCCCAGTACTTC. Protein product: CATSRDRSPAEAQYF.